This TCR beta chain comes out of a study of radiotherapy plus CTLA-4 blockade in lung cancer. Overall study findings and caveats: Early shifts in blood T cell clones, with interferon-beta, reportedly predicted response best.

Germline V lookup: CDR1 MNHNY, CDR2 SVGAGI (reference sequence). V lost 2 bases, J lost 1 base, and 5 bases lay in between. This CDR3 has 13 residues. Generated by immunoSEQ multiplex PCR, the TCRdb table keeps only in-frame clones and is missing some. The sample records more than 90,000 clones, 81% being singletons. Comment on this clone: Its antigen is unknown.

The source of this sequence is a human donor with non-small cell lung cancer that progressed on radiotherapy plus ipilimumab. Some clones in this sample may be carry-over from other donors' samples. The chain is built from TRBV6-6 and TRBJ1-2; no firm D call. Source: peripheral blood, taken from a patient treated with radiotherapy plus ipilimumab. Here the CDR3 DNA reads TGTGCCAGCAGTTACGAGAGTAACTATGGCTACACCTTC. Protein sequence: CASSYESNYGYTF.